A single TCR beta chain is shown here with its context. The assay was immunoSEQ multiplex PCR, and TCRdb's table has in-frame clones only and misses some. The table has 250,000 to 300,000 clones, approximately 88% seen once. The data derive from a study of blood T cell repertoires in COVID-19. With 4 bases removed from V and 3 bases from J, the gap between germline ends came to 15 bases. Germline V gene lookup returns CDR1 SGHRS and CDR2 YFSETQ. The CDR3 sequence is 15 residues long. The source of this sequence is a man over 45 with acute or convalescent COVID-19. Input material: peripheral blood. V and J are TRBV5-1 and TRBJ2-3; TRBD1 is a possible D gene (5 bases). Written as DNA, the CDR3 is TGCGCCAGCAGCAGACAGAATTTTCTTACAGATACGCAGTATTTT. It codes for CASSRQNFLTDTQYF.